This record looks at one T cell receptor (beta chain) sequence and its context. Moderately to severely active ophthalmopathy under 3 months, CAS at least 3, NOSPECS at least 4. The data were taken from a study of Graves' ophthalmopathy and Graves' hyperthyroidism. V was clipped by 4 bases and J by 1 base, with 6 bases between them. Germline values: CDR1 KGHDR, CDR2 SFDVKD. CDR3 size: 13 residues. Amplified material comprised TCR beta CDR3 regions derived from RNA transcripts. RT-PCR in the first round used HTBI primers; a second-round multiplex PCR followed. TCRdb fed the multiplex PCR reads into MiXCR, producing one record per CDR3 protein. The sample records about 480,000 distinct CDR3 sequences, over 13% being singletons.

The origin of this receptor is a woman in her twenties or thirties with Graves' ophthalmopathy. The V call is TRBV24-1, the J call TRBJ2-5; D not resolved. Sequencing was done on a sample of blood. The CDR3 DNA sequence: TGTGCCACCAGTGACCCCTCCCAAGAGACCCAGTACTTC. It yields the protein CATSDPSQETQYF.